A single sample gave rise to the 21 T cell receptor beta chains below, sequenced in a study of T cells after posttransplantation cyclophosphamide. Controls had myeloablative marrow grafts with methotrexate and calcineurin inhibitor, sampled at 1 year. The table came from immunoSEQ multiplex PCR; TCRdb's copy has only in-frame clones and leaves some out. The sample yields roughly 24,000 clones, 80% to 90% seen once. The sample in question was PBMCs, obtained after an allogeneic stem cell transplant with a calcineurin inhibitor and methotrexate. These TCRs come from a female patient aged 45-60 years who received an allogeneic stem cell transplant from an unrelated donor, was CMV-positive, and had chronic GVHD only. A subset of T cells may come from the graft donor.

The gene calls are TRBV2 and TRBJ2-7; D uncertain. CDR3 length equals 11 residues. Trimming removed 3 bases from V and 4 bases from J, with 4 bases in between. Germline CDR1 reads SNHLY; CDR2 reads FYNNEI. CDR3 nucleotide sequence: TGTGCCAGCAGTGATCGGTACGAGCAGTACTTC. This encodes CASSDRYEQYF.

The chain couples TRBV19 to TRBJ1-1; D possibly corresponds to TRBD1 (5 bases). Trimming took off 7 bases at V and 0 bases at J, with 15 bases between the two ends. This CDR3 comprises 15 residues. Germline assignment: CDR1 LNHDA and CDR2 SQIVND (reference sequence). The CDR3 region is CASISRAGLNTEAFF. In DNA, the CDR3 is TGTGCCAGTATTTCAAGGGCAGGGTTGAACACTGAAGCTTTCTTT.

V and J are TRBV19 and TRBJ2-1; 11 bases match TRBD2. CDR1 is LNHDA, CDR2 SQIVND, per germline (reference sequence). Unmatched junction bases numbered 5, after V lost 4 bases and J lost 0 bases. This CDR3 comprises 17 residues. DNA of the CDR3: TGTGCCAGTAGTACTCCGACTAGCGGGACCTCCTACAATGAGCAGTTCTTC. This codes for CASSTPTSGTSYNEQFF.

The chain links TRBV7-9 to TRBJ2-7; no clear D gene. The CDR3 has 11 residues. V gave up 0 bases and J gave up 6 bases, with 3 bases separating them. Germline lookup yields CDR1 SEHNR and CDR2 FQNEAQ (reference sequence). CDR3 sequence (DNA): TGTGCCAGCAGCTTAGCCCGCGAGCAGTACTTC. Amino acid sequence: CASSLAREQYF. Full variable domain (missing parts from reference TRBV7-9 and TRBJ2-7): DTGVSQNPRHKITKRGQNVTFRCDPISEHNRLYWYRQTLGQGPEFLTYFQNEAQLEKSRLLSDRFSAERPKGSFSTLEIQRTEQGDSAMYLCASSLAREQYFGPGTRLTVT.

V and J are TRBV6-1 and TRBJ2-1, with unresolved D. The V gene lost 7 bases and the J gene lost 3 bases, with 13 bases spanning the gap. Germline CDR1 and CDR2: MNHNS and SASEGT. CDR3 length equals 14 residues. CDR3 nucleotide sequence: TGTGCCAGCACTACTATCGGGTTCTACAATGAGCAGTTCTTC. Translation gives CASTTIGFYNEQFF.

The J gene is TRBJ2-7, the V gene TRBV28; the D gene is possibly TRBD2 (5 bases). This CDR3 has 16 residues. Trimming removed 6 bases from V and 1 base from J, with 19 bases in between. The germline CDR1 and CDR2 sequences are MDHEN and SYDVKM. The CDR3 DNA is TGTGCCAGCAGCTCCCAATATCGCATAGCGTCCTACGAGCAGTACTTC. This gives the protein CASSSQYRIASYEQYF.

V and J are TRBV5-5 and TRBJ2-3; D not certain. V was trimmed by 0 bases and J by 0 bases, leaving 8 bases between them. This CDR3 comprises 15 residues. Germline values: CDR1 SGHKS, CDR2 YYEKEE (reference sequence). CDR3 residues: CASSLVAASTDTQYF. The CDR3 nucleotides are TGTGCCAGCAGCTTGGTGGCGGCTAGCACAGATACGCAGTATTTT.

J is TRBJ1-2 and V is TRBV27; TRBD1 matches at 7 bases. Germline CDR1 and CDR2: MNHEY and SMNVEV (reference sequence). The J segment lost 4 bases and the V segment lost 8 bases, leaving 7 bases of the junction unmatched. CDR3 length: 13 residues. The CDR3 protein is CASRDSRGYGYTF. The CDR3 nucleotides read TGTGCCAGCCGGGACAGTAGAGGCTATGGCTACACCTTC.

CDR3 DNA: TGTGCCAGCAGCTTAGAAGCTAGCGGGAGACCCTCCTACAATGAGCAGTTCTTC. Encoded protein: CASSLEASGRPSYNEQFF. This sequence joins TRBV7-8 and TRBJ2-1, with 10 bases that match TRBD2. CDR1 is SGHVS, CDR2 FQNEAQ, per germline. Trimming removed 1 base from V and 0 bases from J; junction bases left unmatched: 6. The CDR3 extends over 18 amino acids.

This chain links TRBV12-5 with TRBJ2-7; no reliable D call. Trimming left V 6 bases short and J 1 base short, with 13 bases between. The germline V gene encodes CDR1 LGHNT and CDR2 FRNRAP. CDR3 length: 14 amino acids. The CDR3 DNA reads TGTGCTAGTGGAACAGCACGGAATTCCTACGAGCAGTACTTC. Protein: CASGTARNSYEQYF.

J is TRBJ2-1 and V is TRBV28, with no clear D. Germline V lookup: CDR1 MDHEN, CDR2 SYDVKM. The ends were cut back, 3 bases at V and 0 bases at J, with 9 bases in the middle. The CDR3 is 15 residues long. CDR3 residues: CASSFYSNSYNEQFF. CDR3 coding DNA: TGTGCCAGCAGTTTTTATTCTAACTCCTACAATGAGCAGTTCTTC. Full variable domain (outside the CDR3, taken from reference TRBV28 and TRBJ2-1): DVKVTQSSRYLVKRTGEKVFLECVQDMDHENMFWYRQDPGLGLRLIYFSYDVKMKEKGDIPEGYSVSREKKERFSLILESASTNQTSMYLCASSFYSNSYNEQFFGPGTRLTVL.

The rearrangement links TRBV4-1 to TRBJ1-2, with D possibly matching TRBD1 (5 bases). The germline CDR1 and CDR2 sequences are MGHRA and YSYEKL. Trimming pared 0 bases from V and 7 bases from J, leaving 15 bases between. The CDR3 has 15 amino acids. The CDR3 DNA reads TGCGCCAGCAGCCAAGAGGGGGGGAGGGGCGGTGGCTACACCTTC. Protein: CASSQEGGRGGGYTF.

CDR3 coding DNA: TGTGCCAGCTCACCCCGGGGATACGAGCAGTACTTC. It codes for CASSPRGYEQYF. The gene calls are TRBV18 and TRBJ2-7; a possible D gene is TRBD2 (5 bases). V was cut by 3 bases and J by 4 bases, with 7 bases left in between. This CDR3 has 12 residues. Looked up from germline, CDR1 is KGHSH and CDR2 is LQKENI.

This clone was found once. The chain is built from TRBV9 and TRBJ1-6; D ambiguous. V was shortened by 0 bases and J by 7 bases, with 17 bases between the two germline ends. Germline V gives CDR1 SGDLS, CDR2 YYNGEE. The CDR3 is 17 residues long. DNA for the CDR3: TGTGCCAGCAGCGTAGATTTTATGGGCAGGAACAATTCACCCCTCCACTTT. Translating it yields CASSVDFMGRNNSPLHF.

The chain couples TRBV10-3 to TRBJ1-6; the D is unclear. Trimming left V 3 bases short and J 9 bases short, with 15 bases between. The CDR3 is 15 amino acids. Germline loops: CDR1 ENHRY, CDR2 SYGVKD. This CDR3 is CAISDNLQAGSPLHF. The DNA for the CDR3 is TGTGCCATCAGTGATAATTTGCAGGCCGGTTCACCCCTCCACTTT.

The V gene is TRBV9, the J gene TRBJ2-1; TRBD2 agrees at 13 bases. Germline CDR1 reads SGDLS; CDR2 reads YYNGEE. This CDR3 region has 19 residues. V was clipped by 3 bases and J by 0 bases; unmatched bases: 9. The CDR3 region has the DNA TGTGCCAGCAGCGGTCGACTAGCGGGAGGACCGAGCTCCTACAATGAGCAGTTCTTC. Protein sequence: CASSGRLAGGPSSYNEQFF.

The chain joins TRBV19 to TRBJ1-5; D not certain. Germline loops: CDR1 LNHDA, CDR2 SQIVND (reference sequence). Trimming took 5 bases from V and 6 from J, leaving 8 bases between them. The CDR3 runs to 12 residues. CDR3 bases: TGTGCCAGTAGTCCCGGGGTTCAGCCCCAGCATTTT. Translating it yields CASSPGVQPQHF. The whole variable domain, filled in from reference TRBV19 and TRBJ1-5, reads DGGITQSPKYLFRKEGQNVTLSCEQNLNHDAMYWYRQDPGQGLRLIYYSQIVNDFQKGDIAEGYSVSREKKESFPLTVTSAQKNPTAFYLCASSPGVQPQHFGDGTRLSIL.

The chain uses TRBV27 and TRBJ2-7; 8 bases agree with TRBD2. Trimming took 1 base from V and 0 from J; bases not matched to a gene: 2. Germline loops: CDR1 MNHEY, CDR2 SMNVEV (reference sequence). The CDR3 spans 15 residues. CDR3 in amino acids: CASSLLAGHSYEQYF. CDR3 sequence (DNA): TGTGCCAGCAGTTTATTAGCGGGGCACTCCTACGAGCAGTACTTC.

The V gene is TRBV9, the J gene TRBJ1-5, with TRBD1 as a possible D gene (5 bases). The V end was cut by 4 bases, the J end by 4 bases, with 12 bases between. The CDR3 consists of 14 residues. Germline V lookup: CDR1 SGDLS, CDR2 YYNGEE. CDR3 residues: CASSQDMGNQPQHF. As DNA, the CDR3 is TGTGCCAGCAGCCAGGACATGGGGAATCAGCCCCAGCATTTT.

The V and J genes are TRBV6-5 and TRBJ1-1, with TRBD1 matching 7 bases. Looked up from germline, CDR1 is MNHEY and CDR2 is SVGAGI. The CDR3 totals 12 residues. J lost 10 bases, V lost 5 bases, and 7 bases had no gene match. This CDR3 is CASSPQGTAAFF. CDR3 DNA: TGTGCCAGCAGTCCACAGGGGACCGCAGCTTTCTTT.

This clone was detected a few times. CDR3: CASSRSGTANTEAFF. DNA of the CDR3: TGTGCCAGCAGCAGATCCGGGACAGCTAACACTGAAGCTTTCTTT. This rearrangement joins TRBV7-9 to TRBJ1-1, with 7 positions matching TRBD1. Germline CDR1 is SEHNR and CDR2 is FQNEAQ (reference sequence). CDR3 length equals 15 residues. The junction had 8 bases not matched to a gene; V was cut back by 5 bases and J by 2 bases.